This TCR beta chain originates from a study of cytomegalovirus exposure and HLA in healthy donors. Study-wide results and limits: A later analysis linked a missense DCLRE1C variant to TCR beta V- and J-gene trimming. Clonal expansion, a later analysis showed, was greater in HLA-associated TCR beta chains than in equally common others.

Germline V gene sequence: CDR1 MNHNY, CDR2 SVGAGI (reference sequence). Trimming left V 8 bases short and J 7 bases short, with 17 bases between. This CDR3 region has 14 residues. The PCR contained 60 Vbeta and 13 Jbeta primers. TCRdb's copy holds only in-frame clones and misses some; the assay was immunoSEQ multiplex PCR. Among 150,000 to 200,000 clones, approximately 80% were seen once, and the ten largest hold roughly 7.3%. To note about this clone: Its antigen is unknown.

V and J are TRBV6-6 and TRBJ1-4; D may be TRBD1 (6 bases). Source material: PBMCs. This clonotype was sampled from a male donor in good health and CMV-seropositive. The CDR3 loop is CASVGGGGGEKLFF. The CDR3 DNA reads as TGTGCCAGCGTTGGGGGGGGCGGGGGTGAAAAACTGTTTTTT.